The 6 T cell receptor beta chains below were found in one sample sequenced in a study of blood T cells in healthy people across ages. Then a second PCR, running about 7 to 11 cycles, was carried out with a sample-barcoded 5' primer and a J-beta primer mix. TCRdb itself ran the 5' RACE reads through MiXCR, one entry per CDR3 protein. The data show 1.4 million to 1.5 million distinct CDR3 sequences, approximately 42% seen once. The source material was blood. The receptors derive from a woman aged 18-29 years in good health.

This clonotype has only a few counts. The chain joins TRBV5-1 to TRBJ2-1; D possibly corresponds to TRBD1 (6 bases). Germline CDR1 and CDR2: SGHRS and YFSETQ. This CDR3 is 14 amino acids long. V lost 5 bases to trimming and J lost 4 bases, with 13 bases between them. In DNA, the CDR3 is TGCGCCAGCAGTCCACAGGGTCAATACAATGAGCAGTTCTTC. Translating it yields CASSPQGQYNEQFF.

The sample holds a few counts of this clonotype. J is TRBJ1-2 and V is TRBV20-1, with D unclear. This CDR3 is built from 13 residues. V dropped 5 bases and J dropped 4 bases, with 14 bases sitting between them. Germline values: CDR1 DFQATT, CDR2 SNEGSKA (reference sequence). CDR3 bases: TGCAGTGCTCCCCGGGCCCTACTCTATGGCTACACCTTC. Translation: CSAPRALLYGYTF.

V usage is TRBV14 and J usage is TRBJ1-4; 7 nucleotides agree with TRBD1. The CDR3 sequence is 15 residues long. The germline CDR1 and CDR2 sequences are SGHDN and FVKESK. The J segment lost 5 bases and the V segment lost 5 bases, leaving 8 bases of the junction unmatched. CDR3 in DNA: TGTGCCAGCAGCGTACCCGGACAGGTCAATGAAAAACTGTTTTTT. It specifies CASSVPGQVNEKLFF.

This clonotype was seen only a few times. The chain recombines TRBV12-3 or TRBV12-4 with TRBJ2-5, with D possibly being TRBD2 (5 bases). The CDR3 spans 14 residues. V was trimmed by 1 base and J by 7 bases, leaving 13 bases between them. CDR3 region: CASSLGGGRATQYF. CDR3 coding DNA: TGTGCCAGCAGTTTAGGCGGTGGGCGGGCGACCCAGTACTTC.

In this sample, this clonotype turned up a few times. The chain is built from TRBV7-9 and TRBJ1-2, with D perhaps matching TRBD1 (5 bases). The CDR3 loop spans 16 amino acids. Germline V CDR1 and CDR2: SEHNR, FQNEAQ (reference sequence). Trimming cost V 1 base and J 4 bases, with 16 bases left between them. CDR3: CASSLGGEGVPYGYTF. The CDR3 DNA reads as TGTGCCAGCAGCTTAGGTGGTGAAGGGGTCCCCTATGGCTACACCTTC. Complete variable domain (other parts from reference TRBV7-9 and TRBJ1-2): DTGVSQNPRHKITKRGQNVTFRCDPISEHNRLYWYRQTLGQGPEFLTYFQNEAQLEKSRLLSDRFSAERPKGSFSTLEIQRTEQGDSAMYLCASSLGGEGVPYGYTFGSGTRLTVV.

This chain links TRBV2 with TRBJ1-1, with a possible D match to TRBD1 (5 bases). This CDR3 spans 14 amino acids. Looked up from germline, CDR1 is SNHLY and CDR2 is FYNNEI. V lost 4 bases and J lost 0, with 9 bases in between. CDR3 bases: TGTGCCAGCAGTGGACAGATTATGAACACTGAAGCTTTCTTT. It codes for CASSGQIMNTEAFF.